This T cell receptor beta chain came from a study of T cell repertoires in cytomegalovirus infection. Notes on the study in general: There were HLA-C-restricted CMV-specific TCR beta clonotypes dominating the ex vivo response.

Regarding this clonotype: Its cognate antigen is unknown.

Each CDR3 protein gets one entry after TCRdb re-called the reads with MiXCR. The table records under 200,000 distinct CDR3 sequences, approximately 17% of them present only once. What was sequenced was CD8+ T cells from PBMCs. The TCR sequence derives from a human donor in good health (CMV status not recorded). Some clones in this sample may be carry-over from other donors' samples.

CDR3 DNA sequence: TGTGCCAGCAACCCAAACGACAGGAGCTACGAGCAGTACTTC. Translating gives CASNPNDRSYEQYF. This chain connects TRBV27 to TRBJ2-7, with D perhaps matching TRBD1 (6 bases). Per germline, CDR1 MNHEY and CDR2 SMNVEV (reference sequence). V was pared by 7 bases and J by 3 bases, with 16 bases between. This CDR3 has 14 residues.